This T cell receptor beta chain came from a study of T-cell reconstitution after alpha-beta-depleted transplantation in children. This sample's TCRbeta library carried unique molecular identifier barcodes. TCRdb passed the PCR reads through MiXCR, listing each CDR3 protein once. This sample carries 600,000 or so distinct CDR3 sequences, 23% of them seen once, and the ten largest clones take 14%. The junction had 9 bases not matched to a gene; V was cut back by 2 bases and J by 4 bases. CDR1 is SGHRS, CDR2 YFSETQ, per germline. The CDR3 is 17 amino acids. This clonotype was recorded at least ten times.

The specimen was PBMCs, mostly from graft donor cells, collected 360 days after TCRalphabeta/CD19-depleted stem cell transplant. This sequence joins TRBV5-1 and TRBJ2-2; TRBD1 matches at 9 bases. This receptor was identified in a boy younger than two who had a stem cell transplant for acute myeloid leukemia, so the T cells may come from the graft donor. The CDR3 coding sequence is TGCGCCAGCAGCTTAAGAGGGGACAGGGTCGCCACCGGGGAGCTGTTTTTT. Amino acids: CASSLRGDRVATGELFF.